What follows describes a single T cell receptor (beta chain). This sample was taken from a study of T cell changes during pregnancy in multiple sclerosis. V lost 1 base and J lost 5, with 6 bases in between. The CDR3 contains 12 residues. Germline V gene sequence: CDR1 LGHNA, CDR2 YNFKEQ. Method: immunoSEQ multiplex PCR; TCRdb's copy keeps in-frame clones and lacks some. Of about 46,000 clones in the sample, 85% to 95% were seen once. This clonotype was sampled from a female donor with multiple sclerosis, enrolled in a pregnancy study. The chain uses TRBV4-2 and TRBJ2-7, with a weak D call TRBD1 (6 bases). The sequences come from peripheral blood, collected in the third trimester of pregnancy. The CDR3 bases are TGTGCCAGCAGCCAAGGGGACAACGAGCAGTACTTC. Protein sequence: CASSQGDNEQYF.